This T cell receptor beta chain was captured in a study of CD8 T cells in ankylosing spondylitis (dated by TCRdb to about 2017). With respect to the entire study: T cell receptor beta repertoires were profiled in healthy donors and ankylosing spondylitis patients so that disease-linked TCR variants could be found. The full study cohort was made up of 20 to 25 ankylosing spondylitis patients and about a hundred healthy donors. Peripheral blood samples were taken, and synovial fluid was additionally collected from ankylosing spondylitis patients.

Note on this clonotype: Its binding antigen is unknown. Base qualities are not at hand, and no much larger clone is one base apart.

What the work shows at the level of the full study, not this receptor alone: In peripheral blood, the disease-linked clones were found at relatively low frequencies and had a CD8+ phenotype. Some TCR beta motif variants had previously been reported in synovial fluid and blood of reactive arthritis patients, which suggested common disease-initiation mechanisms. According to the report, matched synovial fluid samples from ankylosing spondylitis patients were significantly enriched for the disease-linked clones. Blood from ankylosing spondylitis patients appeared to be characterized by a TCR beta motif made up of several highly homologous amino acid variants.

Instrument on record: Illumina HiSeq 2500. TCR beta libraries were prepared by quantitative 5'-RACE with molecular barcodes. The paper's processing steps were these. To identify disease-linked TCR variants, a new computational method was used, one built on a probabilistic model of VDJ rearrangement. TCRdb itself trimmed the public reads at Q25 with fastp, ran MiXCR and retained productive beta chains. CDR3 protein duplicates are merged, each entry listing the most common genes and DNA. The V and J calls come from TCRdb's annotation, not from the publication. The sample contains about 390,000 distinct CDR3 sequences, around 22% of them found a single time. Of the sample, 16% falls within the top ten clones. This clonotype was sampled from a male donor with ankylosing spondylitis. Sequenced sample: blood, either unsorted or a sorted T cell fraction (not recorded which).

The DNA sequence is as follows: TGTGCCAGCAGCCAAGGGACAGGTGGTATTGGGGGCTACACCTTC. Its product reads: CASSQGTGGIGGYTF. This sequence uses TRBV4-2 and TRBJ1-2, with 7 bases in between that match TRBD1. CDR1 and CDR2 were assigned from the germline V gene as LGHNA and YNFKEQ. The V end gives up 1 base and the J end 8 bases, leaving 10 bases in the junction not matched to a gene. Spanning cysteine to phenylalanine, the CDR3 consists of 15 amino acids. The read is trimmed to its CDR3 DNA, 45 bases read in frame from base 1.